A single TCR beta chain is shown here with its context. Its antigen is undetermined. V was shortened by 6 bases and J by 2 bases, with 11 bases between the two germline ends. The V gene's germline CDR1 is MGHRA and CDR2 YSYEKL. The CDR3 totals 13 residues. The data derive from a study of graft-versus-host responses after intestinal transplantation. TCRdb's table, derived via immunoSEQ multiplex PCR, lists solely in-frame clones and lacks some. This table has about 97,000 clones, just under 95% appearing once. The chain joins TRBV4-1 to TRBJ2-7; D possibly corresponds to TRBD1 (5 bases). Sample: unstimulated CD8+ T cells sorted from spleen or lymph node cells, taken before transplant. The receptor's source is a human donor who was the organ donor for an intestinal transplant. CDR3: CASRDTVTYEQYF. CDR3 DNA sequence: TGCGCCAGCAGGGACACGGTGACCTACGAGCAGTACTTC.